The 12 T cell receptor beta chains below all came from one sample that was sequenced in a study of human T cells and chemical hapten exposure. TCRdb itself ran the RACE reads through MiXCR, one entry per CDR3 protein. The repertoire includes tens of thousands of distinct CDR3 sequences, about 9% of them detected once, and 14% sits in the top ten. Time point specified: pre-sensitization, week 0. Specified treatment: therapeutic diphenylcyclopropenone sensitization with weekly scalp DPC. The sample was whole blood, taken in connection with sensitization to the hapten diphenylcyclopropenone (DPC). The receptors originated from a middle-aged woman with alopecia areata. Some clones in this sample may be carry-over from other donors' samples.

This clonotype was observed many times. This sequence joins TRBV11-1 and TRBJ1-1; D gene ambiguous. Germline CDR1 is SGHAT and CDR2 is FQDESV (reference sequence). The CDR3 totals 13 residues. Deletions cut 3 bases from V and 0 bases from J, with 5 bases between. The CDR3 coding sequence is TGTGCCAGCAGCTTCGAGTTGAACACTGAAGCTTTCTTT. This gives the protein CASSFELNTEAFF.

The chain recombines TRBV5-1 with TRBJ1-1; TRBD1 aligns across 7 bases. The CDR3 covers 13 residues. After removal of 0 bases from V and 9 bases from J, the junction contained 5 bases not matched to a gene. Germline V gene lookup returns CDR1 SGHRS and CDR2 YFSETQ. The DNA of the CDR3 is TGCGCCAGCAGCTTGGGACAGGGCGTTCAAGCTTTCTTT. Translating it yields CASSLGQGVQAFF.

This clonotype has ten or more counts. The rearrangement links TRBV6-6 to TRBJ1-6, with 7 nucleotides matching TRBD1. V was clipped by 4 bases and J by 14 bases; unmatched bases: 14. This CDR3 spans 15 amino acids. Germline V gene lookup returns CDR1 MNHNY and CDR2 SVGAGI (reference sequence). CDR3 nucleotide sequence: TGTGCCAGCAGTTCCCGCGACTGGGCCGGGACAGCCCTCCACTTT. It specifies CASSSRDWAGTALHF.

The V gene is TRBV20-1, the J gene TRBJ2-1, with 7 bases fitting TRBD2. The trim removed 3 bases at V and 1 base at J, leaving 18 bases unmatched. CDR3 length equals 19 residues. Per the germline V gene, CDR1 is DFQATT and CDR2 is SNEGSKA (reference sequence). The CDR3 DNA follows: TGCAGTGCTAGGGACCCGAAAGCGGGGCCCCCTAGTTCCTACAATGAGCAGTTCTTC. It is translated as CSARDPKAGPPSSYNEQFF.

This clonotype has at least ten counts. The chain uses TRBV12-3 or TRBV12-4 and TRBJ1-1; perhaps TRBD1 as D (5 bases). Between the trimmed V and J ends, which lost 5 bases and 7 bases, there was a span of 14 bases. The length of the CDR3 is 13 residues. The CDR3 reads CASSRRQLFEAFF. The CDR3 region has the DNA TGTGCCAGCAGTCGCCGACAGCTTTTTGAAGCTTTCTTT.

This chain links TRBV6-1 with TRBJ1-4, with TRBD1 as a possible D gene (5 bases). The CDR3 extends over 15 amino acids. Germline assignment: CDR1 MNHNS and CDR2 SASEGT. Trimming shortened V by 2 bases and J by 8 bases, and 15 bases separated the two germline ends. DNA of the CDR3: TGTGCCAGCAGTGAATTGGCAGGGCGGCCCGAAAAACTGTTTTTT. Its translation is CASSELAGRPEKLFF.

This clonotype was counted a few times. The chain carries TRBV2 and TRBJ2-5, with a weak D call TRBD2 (5 bases). Germline V gives CDR1 SNHLY, CDR2 FYNNEI. CDR3 length equals 16 residues. Trimming cost V 7 bases and J 1 base, with 19 bases left between them. The DNA of the CDR3 is TGTGCCAGCATTAAAAGGCTAGCTGGGTTCCAAGAGACCCAGTACTTC. It is translated as CASIKRLAGFQETQYF.

On this clonotype itself: This could be a read error, since a much larger clone is one nucleotide away. The rearrangement uses TRBV7-9 and TRBJ2-2; D is perhaps TRBD1 (5 bases). V lost 7 bases to trimming and J lost 5 bases, with 14 bases between them. The CDR3 totals 14 residues. Germline V gene lookup returns CDR1 SEHNR and CDR2 FQNEAQ (reference sequence). This chain's CDR3 is CASKVAGRTGELFF. The DNA of the CDR3 is TGTGCCAGCAAGGTCGCAGGGCGGACCGGGGAGCTGTTTTTT.

This clonotype has more than one count but fewer than ten. The chain has TRBV9 and TRBJ2-1; D not certain. This CDR3 has 16 residues. Germline V gives CDR1 SGDLS, CDR2 YYNGEE. The V end was cut by 4 bases, the J end by 2 bases, with 16 bases between. CDR3 in amino acids: CASSTPDQPTYNEQFF. CDR3 nucleotides: TGTGCCAGCAGCACGCCCGACCAACCAACCTACAATGAGCAGTTCTTC.

This clonotype was found many times. The chain is built from TRBV28 and TRBJ1-4, with D tentatively TRBD1 (6 bases). This CDR3 has 15 amino acids. The germline V gene has CDR1 MDHEN and CDR2 SYDVKM. V was pared by 5 bases and J by 5 bases, with 15 bases between. The CDR3, as DNA: TGTGCCAGCAGTCAATGGACAGCGGAGAATGAAAAACTGTTTTTT. Translation: CASSQWTAENEKLFF.

The count of this clonotype is one. CDR3 protein: CSALQGQVNSPLHF. Written as DNA, the CDR3 is TGCAGTGCTTTACAGGGACAGGTTAATTCACCCCTCCACTTT. V usage is TRBV20-1 and J usage is TRBJ1-6, with TRBD1 matching over 8 bases. Germline assignment: CDR1 DFQATT and CDR2 SNEGSKA (reference sequence). The CDR3 is 14 residues long. V shed 5 bases, J shed 6 bases, and the junction held 6 bases outside the gene matches.

In this sample, this clonotype turned up many times. The chain has TRBV18 and TRBJ1-1, with D possibly being TRBD1 (5 bases). This CDR3 region has 12 residues. Germline lookup yields CDR1 KGHSH and CDR2 LQKENI. V lost 2 bases and J lost 7, with 8 bases in between. In DNA, the CDR3 is TGTGCCAGCTCACCAAGGGACGGTGAAGCTTTCTTT. It translates to CASSPRDGEAFF.